The 19 T cell receptor beta chains in this list originate from one sample, sequenced in a study of CD8+ T cells in alopecia areata (dated by TCRdb to the late 2010s). Taken with the paper, the label for time point translates to: less than five weeks on oral tofacitinib. The sample's treatment or condition label, decoded: oral pan-JAK inhibitor, 5-10 mg twice daily. Library generation was performed with the immunoSEQ multiplex PCR assay. To provide template for TCR sequencing, every sample had RNA extracted and reverse transcribed into cDNA. TCRdb took this table from immuneACCESS and kept in-frame rearrangements with V and J called. Such tables lack part of the clones; where checked against another copy, unresolved V genes explain under half of the gap, and the rest is unexplained. The sample records around 120,000 clones, over 60% of which are singletons. The ten largest clonotypes hold more than 5.5% of the sample.

The source material was CD4+ T cells sorted from blood, sampled at week 4, from a patient treated with tofacitinib. These receptor sequences come from a human donor with alopecia areata.

This sequence joins TRBV4-1 and TRBJ2-3; no clear D gene. The CDR3 length is 15 residues. V shed 0 bases and J shed 1 base, with 8 bases lying between them. Germline assignment: CDR1 MGHRA and CDR2 YSYEKL. CDR3 protein: CASSQDHSGTDTQYF. In nucleotides, the CDR3 is TGCGCCAGCAGCCAAGATCATTCAGGCACAGATACGCAGTATTTT.

The chain links TRBV7-2 to TRBJ1-5; D unclear. Looked up from germline, CDR1 is SGHTA and CDR2 is FQGNSA. V was clipped by 3 bases and J by 0 bases, with 9 bases between them. CDR3 length: 15 amino acids. The CDR3 DNA is TGTGCCAGCAGCTTTACGGGGTTTAGCAATCAGCCCCAGCATTTT. This codes for CASSFTGFSNQPQHF.

The chain uses TRBV25-1 and TRBJ1-1, with TRBD1 identical over 7 bases. V lost 6 bases to trimming and J lost 5 bases; unmatched junction nucleotides: 6. Germline lookup yields CDR1 MGHDK and CDR2 SYGVNS. The CDR3 sequence is 13 residues long. The CDR3 coding sequence is TGTGCCAGCAGGCGGGACAGAGGGACTGAAGCTTTCTTT. This translates into CASRRDRGTEAFF.

The V call is TRBV5-1, the J call TRBJ2-1, with D maybe TRBD1 (5 bases). The CDR3 runs 14 residues. V lost 4 bases and J 3 bases, leaving 11 bases between the germline ends. Germline values: CDR1 SGHRS, CDR2 YFSETQ. The CDR3 loop reads CASSAGQVYNEQFF. CDR3 DNA sequence: TGCGCCAGCAGCGCCGGACAAGTCTACAATGAGCAGTTCTTC.

This clone was counted between two and nine times. The chain recombines TRBV7-2 with TRBJ2-3, with TRBD2 identical over 7 bases. Trimming removed 6 bases from V and 2 bases from J; junction bases left unmatched: 5. From germline, CDR1 is SGHTA and CDR2 FQGNSA. The CDR3 spans 14 residues. The CDR3 loop is CASSFAGVTDTQYF. The CDR3, as DNA: TGTGCCAGCAGTTTCGCGGGAGTCACAGATACGCAGTATTTT.

V gene TRBV29-1 combines with J gene TRBJ2-5; the D is unclear. V lost 3 bases and J 4 bases, leaving 12 bases between the germline ends. This CDR3 comprises 13 residues. Germline V lookup: CDR1 SQVTM, CDR2 ANQGSEA. The CDR3 DNA sequence: TGCAGCGTTGACTTACTGTCTGGAGAGACCCAGTACTTC. It yields the protein CSVDLLSGETQYF.

This sequence joins TRBV25-1 and TRBJ2-7; D is possibly TRBD1 (7 bases). V dropped 6 bases and J dropped 2 bases, with 11 bases sitting between them. The CDR3 is 13 amino acids. Germline CDR1 is MGHDK and CDR2 is SYGVNS. The CDR3 is CASRRDSAYEQYF. The CDR3 DNA reads TGTGCCAGCAGGCGGGACAGTGCCTACGAGCAGTACTTC.

The V call is TRBV18, the J call TRBJ1-1, with a tentative D call TRBD1 (6 bases). V was clipped by 1 base and J by 1 base, with 7 bases between them. The CDR3 contains 14 residues. Germline CDR1 is KGHSH and CDR2 is LQKENI. The CDR3 here is CASSPQGGNTEAFF. CDR3 DNA: TGTGCCAGCTCACCACAGGGGGGGAACACTGAAGCTTTCTTT. The variable domain in full, completed from reference TRBV18 and TRBJ1-1, reads NAGVMQNPRHLVRRRGQEARLRCSPMKGHSHVYWYRQLPEEGLKFMVYLQKENIIDESGMPKERFSAEFPKEGPSILRIQQVVRGDSAAYFCASSPQGGNTEAFFGQGTRLTVV.

The J gene is TRBJ2-3, the V gene TRBV7-9; no clear D. This CDR3 has 11 residues. Germline-derived CDR1 and CDR2 are SEHNR and FQNEAQ (reference sequence). The germline V and J ends were trimmed by 3 bases and 4 bases, with 2 bases remaining between them. CDR3 nucleotide sequence: TGTGCCAGCAGCTTGGCAGATACGCAGTATTTT. Translated: CASSLADTQYF.

In regard to this clone: The same CDR3 arises from other DNA sequences in this sample as well. V and J are TRBV29-1 and TRBJ1-5, with D possibly TRBD1 on 5 matching bases. CDR3 length equals 12 residues. Germline assignment: CDR1 SQVTM and CDR2 ANQGSEA. V lost 4 bases and J lost 2, with 6 bases in between. CDR3: CSVGDGNQPQHF. CDR3 nucleotide sequence: TGCAGCGTTGGGGACGGCAATCAGCCCCAGCATTTT.

The chain combines TRBV5-1 with TRBJ2-1; 7 nucleotides align to TRBD2. V lost 4 bases, J lost 6 bases, and 10 bases stayed unmatched. The CDR3 runs 15 residues. The germline V gene encodes CDR1 SGHRS and CDR2 YFSETQ. CDR3 residues: CASSPDLAARNEQFF. In DNA, the CDR3 is TGCGCCAGCAGCCCGGACCTAGCGGCACGCAATGAGCAGTTCTTC.

V gene TRBV5-1 combines with J gene TRBJ2-4; the D is unclear. CDR3 size: 15 residues. Germline V CDR1 and CDR2: SGHRS, YFSETQ. The V and J ends lost 4 bases and 5 bases respectively, with 16 bases between them. DNA of the CDR3: TGCGCCAGCAGCGGAAGCAGTGGGGTCGAAAACATTCAGTACTTC. The encoded protein is CASSGSSGVENIQYF.

The chain links TRBV4-3 to TRBJ1-2; unclear D gene. Germline assignment: CDR1 LGHNA and CDR2 YSLEER. This CDR3 contains 12 residues. Trimming removed 0 bases from V and 12 bases from J, with 11 bases in between. CDR3 in DNA: TGCGCCAGCAGCCAAGAATCAGGCTATCACACCTTC. Protein product: CASSQESGYHTF.

The J gene is TRBJ2-3, the V gene TRBV4-1; D remains ambiguous. V lost 1 base to trimming and J lost 6 bases, with 8 bases between them. Germline-derived CDR1 and CDR2 are MGHRA and YSYEKL. The CDR3 spans 13 residues. The CDR3 loop reads CASSQVERDTQYF. Written as DNA, the CDR3 is TGCGCCAGCAGCCAAGTCGAACGGGATACGCAGTATTTT.

The chain links TRBV6-5 to TRBJ1-4; D not resolved. Germline V gene data show CDR1 as MNHEY and CDR2 as SVGAGI. Trimming took off 5 bases at V and 1 base at J, with 8 bases between the two ends. This CDR3 comprises 14 residues. The CDR3 bases are TGTGCCAGCAGTACACAGAGAACTAATGAAAAACTGTTTTTT. Residues: CASSTQRTNEKLFF.

The CDR3 nucleotides are TGTGCCAGCAGCGCCTCGGACAGGGCCTATGGCTACACCTTC. Its translation: CASSASDRAYGYTF. The rearrangement joins TRBV9 to TRBJ1-2; TRBD1 agrees at 8 bases. The length of the CDR3 is 14 residues. V gave up 3 bases and J gave up 4 bases; unmatched junction bases: 5. Germline lookup yields CDR1 SGDLS and CDR2 YYNGEE.

The chain couples TRBV7-7 to TRBJ2-5, with 11 nucleotides matching TRBD2. Germline CDR1 reads SSHAT; CDR2 reads FNYEAQ (reference sequence). Trimming cost V 1 base and J 3 bases; bases outside gene matches: 7. This CDR3 contains 17 residues. DNA for the CDR3: TGTGCCAGCAGCTTAGGGGTGGAACTAGCGGGAGAAGAGACCCAGTACTTC. It yields the protein CASSLGVELAGEETQYF.

The chain recombines TRBV28 with TRBJ1-1; D is perhaps TRBD1 (5 bases). Germline CDR1 is MDHEN and CDR2 is SYDVKM. Trimming left V 7 bases short and J 4 bases short, with 10 bases between. The CDR3 covers 12 residues. This chain's CDR3 is CASKQGVTEAFF. The CDR3 DNA follows: TGTGCCAGCAAGCAGGGAGTCACTGAAGCTTTCTTT. The full variable domain, rest sourced from reference TRBV28 and TRBJ1-1, is DVKVTQSSRYLVKRTGEKVFLECVQDMDHENMFWYRQDPGLGLRLIYFSYDVKMKEKGDIPEGYSVSREKKERFSLILESASTNQTSMYLCASKQGVTEAFFGQGTRLTVV.

The chain combines TRBV30 with TRBJ2-7, with unresolved D. The CDR3 is made up of 11 amino acids. Trimming cost V 2 bases and J 1 base, with 3 bases left between them. CDR1 and CDR2 from the germline V gene are GTSNPN and SVGIG (reference sequence). The CDR3 nucleotides are TGTGCCTGGAGTAGATCCTACGAGCAGTACTTC. Translation: CAWSRSYEQYF.